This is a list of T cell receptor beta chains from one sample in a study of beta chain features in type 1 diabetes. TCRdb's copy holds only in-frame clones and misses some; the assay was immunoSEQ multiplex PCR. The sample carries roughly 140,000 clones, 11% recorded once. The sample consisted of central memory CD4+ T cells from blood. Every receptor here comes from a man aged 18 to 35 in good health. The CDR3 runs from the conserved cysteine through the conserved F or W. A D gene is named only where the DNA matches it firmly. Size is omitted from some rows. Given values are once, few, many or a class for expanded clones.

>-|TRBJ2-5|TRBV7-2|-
CASSRDRTETQYF
TGTGCCAGCAGCCGCGACAGAACAGAGACCCAGTACTTC
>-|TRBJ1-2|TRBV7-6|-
CASSPAQGNYGYTF
TGTGCCAGCAGCCCCGCACAGGGAAACTATGGCTACACCTTC
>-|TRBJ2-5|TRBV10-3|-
CAISTGTWETQYF
TGTGCCATCAGTACCGGGACGTGGGAGACCCAGTACTTC
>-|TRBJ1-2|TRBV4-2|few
CASSPSHLLYGYTF
TGTGCCAGCAGTCCAAGCCACCTATTGTACGGCTACACCTTC
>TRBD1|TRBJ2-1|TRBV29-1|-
CSVARQGAGEQFF
TGCAGCGTTGCCCGACAGGGCGCCGGTGAGCAGTTCTTC
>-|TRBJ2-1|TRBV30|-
CAWSVGRPRGIFDEQFF
TGTGCCTGGAGTGTAGGTCGGCCCCGGGGGATCTTCGATGAGCAGTTCTTC
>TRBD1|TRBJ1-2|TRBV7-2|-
CASSGRTGHYGYTF
TGTGCCAGCAGCGGGCGGACAGGGCACTATGGCTACACCTTC
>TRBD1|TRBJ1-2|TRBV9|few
CASGQGTGKHRRYGYTF
TGTGCCAGCGGTCAGGGGACAGGAAAGCATCGGCGCTATGGCTACACCTTC
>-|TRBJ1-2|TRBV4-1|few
CASSLLSDSYGYTF
TGCGCCAGCAGCCTTCTCAGTGACTCCTATGGCTACACCTTC
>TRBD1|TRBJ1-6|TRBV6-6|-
CASSHRDRGNSPLHF
TGTGCCAGCAGTCACCGGGACAGGGGTAATTCACCCCTCCACTTT
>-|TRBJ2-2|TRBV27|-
CASSSMPQGTGELFF
TGTGCCAGCAGCTCAATGCCCCAGGGGACCGGGGAGCTGTTTTTT
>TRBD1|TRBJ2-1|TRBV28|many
CASSTRDRGTEEQFF
TGTGCCAGCAGTACCCGGGACAGGGGCACCGAGGAGCAGTTCTTC
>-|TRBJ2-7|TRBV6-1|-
CASSEMWGTYEQYF
TGTGCCAGCAGTGAAATGTGGGGAACCTACGAGCAGTACTTC
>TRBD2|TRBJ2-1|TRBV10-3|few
CAIAGGPNNEQFF
TGTGCCATCGCGGGAGGGCCCAACAATGAGCAGTTCTTC
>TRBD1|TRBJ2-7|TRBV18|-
CASSKAGQGNEQYF
TGTGCCAGCTCGAAAGCGGGACAGGGCAACGAGCAGTACTTC
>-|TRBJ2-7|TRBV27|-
CASSLIGRDEQYF
TGTGCCAGCAGTTTAATCGGGCGGGACGAGCAGTACTTC
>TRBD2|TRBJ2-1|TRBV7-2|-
CASQWTSGYNEQFF
TGTGCCAGCCAATGGACTAGCGGGTACAATGAGCAGTTCTTC
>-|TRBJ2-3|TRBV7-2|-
CASSLGEGPRYTQYF
TGTGCCAGCAGCTTAGGCGAAGGGCCCCGATATACGCAGTATTTT
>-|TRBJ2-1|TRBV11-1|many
CASSLAGGYNEQFF
TGTGCCAGCAGCTTAGCGGGGGGATACAATGAGCAGTTCTTC
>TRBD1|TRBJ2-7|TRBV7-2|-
CASSPGQGALEQYF
TGTGCCAGCAGTCCAGGACAGGGGGCTTTGGAGCAGTACTTC
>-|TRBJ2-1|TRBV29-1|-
CSVGRGGSYMGEQFF
TGCAGCGTTGGGAGGGGCGGCAGCTATATGGGTGAGCAGTTCTTC
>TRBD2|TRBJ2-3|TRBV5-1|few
CASSQPGASGKYF
TGCGCCAGCAGCCAACCGGGAGCTAGCGGGAAGTATTTT
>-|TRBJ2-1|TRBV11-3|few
CASSLAALVPIKFF
TGTGCCAGCAGCTTAGCGGCCCTAGTCCCAATCAAGTTCTTC
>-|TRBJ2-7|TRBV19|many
CASSTGVGTAPYF
TGTGCCAGTAGTACCGGGGTCGGGACTGCCCCGTACTTC
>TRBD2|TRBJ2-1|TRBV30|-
CAWRRGYNEQFF
TGTGCCTGGAGGCGGGGGTACAATGAGCAGTTCTTC
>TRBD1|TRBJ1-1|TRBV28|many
CASPPSQGTEAFF
TGTGCCAGTCCTCCCTCACAGGGGACTGAAGCTTTCTTT
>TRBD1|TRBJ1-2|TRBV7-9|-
CASSPRTGGRTNYGYTF
TGTGCCAGCAGCCCTCGGACAGGGGGCAGAACTAACTATGGCTACACCTTC
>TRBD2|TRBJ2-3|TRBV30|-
CAWRFLGLAGQYF
TGTGCCTGGAGATTTTTGGGGCTAGCGGGACAGTATTTT
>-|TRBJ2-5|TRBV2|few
CASSGETQYF
TGTGCCAGCAGTGGGGAGACCCAGTACTTC
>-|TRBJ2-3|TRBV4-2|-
CASSQEGNQRYF
TGTGCCAGCAGCCAAGAGGGGAACCAGCGGTATTTT
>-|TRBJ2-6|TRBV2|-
CASRGTGANVLTF
TGTGCCAGCAGAGGTACAGGGGCCAACGTCCTGACTTTC
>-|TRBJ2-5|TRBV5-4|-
CASSLRYTGQGETQYF
TGTGCCAGCAGCTTGAGGTATACCGGGCAAGGGGAGACCCAGTACTTC
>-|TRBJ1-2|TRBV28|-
CASSLGGGNYGYTF
TGTGCCAGCAGTTTAGGTGGGGGAAACTATGGCTACACCTTC
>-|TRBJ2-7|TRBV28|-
CASSLPLVSYEQYF
TGTGCCAGCAGTCTTCCACTAGTCTCCTACGAGCAGTACTTC
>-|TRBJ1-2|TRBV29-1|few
CSVQMGPYGYTF
TGCAGCGTTCAGATGGGGCCCTATGGCTACACCTTC
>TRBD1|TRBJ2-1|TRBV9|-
CASSVDPGQGNNEQFF
TGTGCCAGCAGCGTAGATCCGGGACAGGGAAACAATGAGCAGTTCTTC
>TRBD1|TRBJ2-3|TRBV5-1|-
CASSAGVQGADTQYF
TGCGCCAGCAGCGCCGGGGTACAGGGGGCAGATACGCAGTATTTT
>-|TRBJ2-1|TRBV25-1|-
CASSERPLNEQFF
TGTGCCAGCAGTGAGAGGCCCCTTAATGAGCAGTTCTTC
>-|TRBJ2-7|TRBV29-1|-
CSVEGGKREQYF
TGCAGCGTTGAGGGGGGTAAGCGGGAGCAGTACTTC
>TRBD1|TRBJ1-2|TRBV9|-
CASSADRAYYGYTF
TGTGCCAGCAGCGCCGACAGGGCTTACTATGGCTACACCTTC
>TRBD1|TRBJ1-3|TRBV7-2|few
CASSLAGTGAGNTIYF
TGTGCCAGCAGCTTGGCCGGGACAGGGGCCGGAAACACCATATATTTT
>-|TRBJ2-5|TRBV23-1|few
CASSQRQSQETQYF
TGCGCCAGCAGTCAAAGACAGAGCCAAGAGACCCAGTACTTC
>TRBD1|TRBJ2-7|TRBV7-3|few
CASSGPGQGREQYF
TGTGCCAGCAGCGGGCCGGGACAGGGGCGCGAGCAGTACTTC
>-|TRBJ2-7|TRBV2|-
CASSPGKDGEQYF
TGTGCCAGCAGCCCAGGGAAGGACGGCGAGCAGTACTTC
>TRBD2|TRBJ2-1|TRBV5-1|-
CASSWGGTSSYNEQFF
TGCGCCAGCAGCTGGGGCGGGACTAGCTCCTACAATGAGCAGTTCTTC
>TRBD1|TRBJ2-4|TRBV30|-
CAWSRGQGQKNIQYF
TGTGCCTGGAGTAGAGGACAGGGCCAAAAAAACATTCAGTACTTC
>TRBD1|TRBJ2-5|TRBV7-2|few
CASSFGQVQETQYF
TGTGCCAGCAGTTTCGGACAGGTCCAAGAGACCCAGTACTTC
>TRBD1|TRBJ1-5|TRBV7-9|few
CASSFGDRGVNQPQHF
TGTGCCAGCAGCTTCGGGGACAGGGGAGTCAATCAGCCCCAGCATTTT
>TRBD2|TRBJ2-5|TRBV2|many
CASGLAGIATQYF
TGTGCCAGCGGACTAGCGGGGATCGCCACCCAGTACTTC
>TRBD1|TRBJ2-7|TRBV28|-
CASSPRPAGTGVGTYEQYF
TGTGCCAGCAGTCCGAGACCAGCCGGGACAGGAGTGGGTACCTACGAGCAGTACTTC